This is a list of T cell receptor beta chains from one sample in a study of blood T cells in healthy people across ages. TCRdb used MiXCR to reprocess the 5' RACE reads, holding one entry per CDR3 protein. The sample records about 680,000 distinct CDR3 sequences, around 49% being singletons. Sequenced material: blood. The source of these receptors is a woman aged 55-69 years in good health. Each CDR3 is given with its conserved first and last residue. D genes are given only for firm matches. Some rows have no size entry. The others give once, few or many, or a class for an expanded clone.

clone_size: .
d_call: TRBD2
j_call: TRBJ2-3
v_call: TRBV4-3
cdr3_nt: TGCGCCAGCAGCCAGGTGGTGCGGGAGACAGATACGCAGTATTTT
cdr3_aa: CASSQVVRETDTQYF

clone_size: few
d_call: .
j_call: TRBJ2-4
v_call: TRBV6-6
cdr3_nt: TGTGCCAGCACCGCGCGGAGCCCCAAAAACATTCAGTACTTC
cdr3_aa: CASTARSPKNIQYF

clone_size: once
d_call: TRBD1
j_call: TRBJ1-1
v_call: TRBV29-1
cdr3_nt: TGCAGCGTTGACAAGGGGGCGCGGACTGAAGCTTTCTTT
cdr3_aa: CSVDKGARTEAFF

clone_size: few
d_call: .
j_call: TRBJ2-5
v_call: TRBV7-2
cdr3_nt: TGTGCCAGCAGCGACACCAGCATCTGGGAGACCCAGTACTTC
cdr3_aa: CASSDTSIWETQYF

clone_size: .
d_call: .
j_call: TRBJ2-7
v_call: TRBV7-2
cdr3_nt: TGTGCCAGCAGCCCGCGACTAGTCTCCTACGAGCAGTACTTC
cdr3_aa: CASSPRLVSYEQYF

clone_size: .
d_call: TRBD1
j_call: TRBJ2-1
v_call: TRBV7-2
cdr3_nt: TGTGCCAGCAGCTTAGGCGCCAGGGGGCGGTATGAGCAGTTCTTC
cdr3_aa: CASSLGARGRYEQFF

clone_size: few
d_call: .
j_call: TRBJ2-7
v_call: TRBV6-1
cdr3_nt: TGTGCCAGCAGTGGAGCCGGGACCTACTACGAGCAGTACTTC
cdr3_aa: CASSGAGTYYEQYF

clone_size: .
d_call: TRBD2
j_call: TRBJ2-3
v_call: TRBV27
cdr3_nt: TGTGCCAGCAGTTTATTCCCGCCGAGACTAGCGGGCACAGATACGCAGTATTTT
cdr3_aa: CASSLFPPRLAGTDTQYF

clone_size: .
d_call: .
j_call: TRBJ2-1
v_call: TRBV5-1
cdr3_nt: TGCGCCAGCAGCTGGACAGGTGGAGGGAATGAGCAGTTCTTC
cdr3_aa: CASSWTGGGNEQFF

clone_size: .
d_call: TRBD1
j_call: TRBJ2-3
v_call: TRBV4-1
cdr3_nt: TGCGCCAGCAGCCAAGTAGGGGGACGGGACAGGGGCACAGATACGCAGTATTTT
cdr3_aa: CASSQVGGRDRGTDTQYF

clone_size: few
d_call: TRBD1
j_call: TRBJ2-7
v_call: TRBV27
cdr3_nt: TGTGCCAGCAGTCCGAGGATAGTTGGACAGGGCGCCGCCTACGAGCAGTACTTC
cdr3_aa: CASSPRIVGQGAAYEQYF

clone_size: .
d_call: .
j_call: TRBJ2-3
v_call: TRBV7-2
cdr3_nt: TGTGCCAGCAGCTTAGCGCCAGGGAAGAGCACAGATACGCAGTATTTT
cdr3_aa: CASSLAPGKSTDTQYF